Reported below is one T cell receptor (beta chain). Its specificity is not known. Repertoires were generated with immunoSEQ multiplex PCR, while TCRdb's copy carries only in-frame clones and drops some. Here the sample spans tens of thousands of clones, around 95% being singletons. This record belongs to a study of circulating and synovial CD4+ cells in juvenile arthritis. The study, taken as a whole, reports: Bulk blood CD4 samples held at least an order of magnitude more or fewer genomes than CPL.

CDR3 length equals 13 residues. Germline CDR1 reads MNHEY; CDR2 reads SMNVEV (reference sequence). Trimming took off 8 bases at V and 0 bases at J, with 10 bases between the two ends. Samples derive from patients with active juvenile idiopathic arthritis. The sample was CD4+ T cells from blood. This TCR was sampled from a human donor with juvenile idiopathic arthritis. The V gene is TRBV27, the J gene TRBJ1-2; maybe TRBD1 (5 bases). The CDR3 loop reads CASAAGPNYGYTF. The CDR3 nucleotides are TGTGCCAGCGCCGCGGGGCCTAACTATGGCTACACCTTC.